This T cell receptor (beta chain) stems from a study of Graves' ophthalmopathy and Graves' hyperthyroidism. Looking at the study overall: Stable hyperthyroid donors showed no ophthalmopathy during 18 months follow-up.

RNA transcripts served as template for amplifying TCR beta CDR3 sequences. RT-PCR was first run with HTBI primers, then multiplex PCR in a second round. TCRdb analysed the multiplex PCR reads with MiXCR anew, one entry per CDR3 protein. Of approximately 540,000 distinct CDR3 sequences in the sample, less than 40% are singletons; the top ten hold 3.5% to 5%. This clonotype was counted at least ten times. Only newly diagnosed hyperthyroidism patients aged 18 to 65, with under 2 months' duration, were enrolled. Thyroid ultrasound, orbital computed tomography, TRAb, serum thyroxine and clinical symptoms formed the basis of diagnosis. This sequence originates from an adult man with Graves' hyperthyroidism. Sequencing input: peripheral blood or thyroid tissue (not recorded which).

CDR3 sequence reads: CASALDGNQPQHF. Here the CDR3 DNA reads TGTGCTAGTGCACTGGACGGGAATCAGCCCCAGCATTTT. The gene calls are TRBV12-5 and TRBJ1-5, with no clear D. This CDR3 spans 13 amino acids. The V end lost 7 bases, the J end lost 4 bases, and 11 bases lay between the germline ends. In germline, CDR1 is LGHNT, CDR2 FRNRAP.